Sequencing of this TCR beta chain was carried out in a study of regulatory T cells in long-lasting Graves disease. Study conclusions and caveats: Lower TCR diversity characterized persistent Graves' patients relative to newly diagnosed patients.

As to time point: newly diagnosed GD, antithyroid drugs for less than 3 months. The TCR library was made from RNA extracted from PBMCs. Each of the patients was recruited from an endocrinology department situated in Xi'an, China. Peripheral blood, about 9 milliliters of it, was drawn into EDTA tubes. iRepertoire HTBI primers and Arm-PCR of CDR3 regions built TCR beta libraries. MiXCR, run by TCRdb on the multiplex PCR reads, gives a single entry per CDR3 protein. In the table there are hundreds of thousands of distinct CDR3 sequences, about 16% of which are singletons. Germline-derived CDR1 and CDR2 are LGHDT and YNNKEL (reference sequence). CDR3 length equals 16 residues. V was shortened by 6 bases and J by 4 bases, with 18 bases between the two germline ends. Of note for this clonotype: What it binds is unknown.

Another study also made use of these data, one on T cells in Graves' hyperthyroidism and ophthalmopathy.

This sequence joins TRBV3-1 and TRBJ2-2, with D maybe TRBD2 (6 bases). The receptor was isolated from a man younger than 35 with Graves disease. Sequencing used peripheral blood mononuclear cells (PBMCs), obtained at new diagnosis, from a patient treated with antithyroid drugs. CDR3 nucleotide sequence: TGTGCCAGCAGTCCAAAACTAGCCGGGTTCACCGGGGAGCTGTTTTTT. This encodes CASSPKLAGFTGELFF.